Below, 28 T cell receptor beta chains from the same sample are listed, as sequenced in a study of blood T cell repertoires in COVID-19. Libraries were prepared by immunoSEQ multiplex PCR; TCRdb keeps only in-frame clonotypes and omits some of them. This table has about 120,000 clones, approximately 85% appearing once. The material sequenced was peripheral blood. All receptors derive from a man of 80 years or more with acute or convalescent COVID-19.

V usage is TRBV4-1 and J usage is TRBJ2-7, with 8 bases aligning to TRBD1. V lost 0 bases and J lost 4; bases outside the gene matches: 8. The CDR3 covers 16 residues. Germline V gene sequence: CDR1 MGHRA, CDR2 YSYEKL. The CDR3 loop reads CASSQDFLTGGYEQYF. Here the CDR3 DNA reads TGCGCCAGCAGCCAAGATTTTCTCACAGGGGGTTACGAGCAGTACTTC.

This rearrangement joins TRBV11-2 to TRBJ2-7; 11 positions match TRBD1. CDR1 SGHAT and CDR2 FQNNGV come from the germline V gene. V lost 5 bases and J lost 3; bases outside the gene matches: 3. The CDR3 loop spans 14 amino acids. The CDR3 protein is CASSRGTGGYEQYF. CDR3 in DNA: TGTGCCAGCAGCCGGGGGACAGGGGGCTACGAGCAGTACTTC.

In this sample, this clone turned up once. V and J are TRBV7-2 and TRBJ1-5; D is uncertain. V lost 0 bases to trimming and J lost 6 bases, with 6 bases between them. The V gene's germline CDR1 is SGHTA and CDR2 FQGNSA. CDR3 length: 13 residues. The CDR3 region has the DNA TGTGCCAGCAGCTTAGCGGCTGGTCAGCCCCAGCATTTT. It encodes CASSLAAGQPQHF.

The chain is built from TRBV28 and TRBJ1-1, with D uncertain. The V gene's germline CDR1 is MDHEN and CDR2 SYDVKM. V was clipped by 7 bases and J by 0 bases, with 18 bases between them. The CDR3 consists of 16 residues. In DNA, the CDR3 is TGTGCCAGCACCCTAGGAGGGTTGGGCATGAACACTGAAGCTTTCTTT. This codes for CASTLGGLGMNTEAFF.

V gene TRBV9 combines with J gene TRBJ1-3; D is unresolved. From germline, CDR1 is SGDLS and CDR2 YYNGEE. This CDR3 is built from 14 residues. V lost 3 bases and J lost 3, with 10 bases in between. CDR3 bases: TGTGCCAGCAGCGAGACAATGGGTGGAAACACCATATATTTT. Its translation: CASSETMGGNTIYF.

This clone showed up just once. The chain links TRBV5-1 to TRBJ1-1; 7 bases agree with TRBD1. This CDR3 region has 14 residues. V lost 4 bases to trimming and J lost 1 base; unmatched junction nucleotides: 4. The V gene's germline CDR1 is SGHRS and CDR2 YFSETQ. The CDR3 DNA reads TGCGCCAGCAGCAAACGGACAGGGAACACTGAAGCTTTCTTT. It yields the protein CASSKRTGNTEAFF.

The rearrangement uses TRBV19 and TRBJ1-1; 7 bases map to TRBD1. Germline V gives CDR1 LNHDA, CDR2 SQIVND (reference sequence). The CDR3 contains 15 residues. The ends lost 0 bases at V and 5 bases at J; junction bases unmatched: 6. CDR3 sequence (DNA): TGTGCCAGTAGTATAGATCACAGGGGTTGGACTGAAGCTTTCTTT. Encoded protein: CASSIDHRGWTEAFF.

The chain uses TRBV6-5 and TRBJ2-1; D perhaps matches TRBD2 (6 bases). V lost 0 bases, J lost 8 bases, and 14 bases lay in between. CDR1 MNHEY and CDR2 SVGAGI come from the germline V gene. The CDR3 loop spans 15 amino acids. CDR3 coding DNA: TGTGCCAGCAGTTACTCGGGCGGGACCTTCGATGAGCAGTTCTTC. It yields the protein CASSYSGGTFDEQFF.

The chain combines TRBV19 with TRBJ1-2; no reliable D call. The CDR3 totals 12 residues. V was cut by 5 bases and J by 8 bases, with 12 bases left in between. Per the germline V gene, CDR1 is LNHDA and CDR2 is SQIVND (reference sequence). CDR3 loop: CASSREGIGYTF. In nucleotides, the CDR3 is TGTGCCAGTAGTCGGGAAGGGATCGGCTACACCTTC. Full variable domain (outside the CDR3, taken from reference TRBV19 and TRBJ1-2): DGGITQSPKYLFRKEGQNVTLSCEQNLNHDAMYWYRQDPGQGLRLIYYSQIVNDFQKGDIAEGYSVSREKKESFPLTVTSAQKNPTAFYLCASSREGIGYTFGSGTRLTVV.

The V and J genes are TRBV14 and TRBJ1-1, with TRBD1 as a possible D gene (6 bases). Trimming cost V 4 bases and J 1 base, with 7 bases left between them. CDR3 length: 13 residues. Germline CDR1 and CDR2: SGHDN and FVKESK. The CDR3 here is CASSRRGNTEAFF. CDR3 DNA: TGTGCCAGCAGCCGCAGGGGGAACACTGAAGCTTTCTTT.

The rearrangement links TRBV9 to TRBJ2-1, with 9 bases lining up with TRBD2. Trimming cost V 4 bases and J 8 bases; bases outside gene matches: 10. Germline assignment: CDR1 SGDLS and CDR2 YYNGEE. The CDR3 contains 15 residues. The CDR3 DNA reads as TGTGCCAGCAGCCTTCTAGGCGGGAGGGCGGATGAGCAGTTCTTC. Encoded protein: CASSLLGGRADEQFF.

This clone was seen just once. The chain's CDR3 is CASSLEGAQGNTIYF. The CDR3 nucleotides read TGCGCCAGCAGCTTGGAGGGGGCGCAAGGAAACACCATATATTTT. The chain is built from TRBV5-1 and TRBJ1-3; 7 bases match TRBD1. This CDR3 comprises 15 residues. Germline loops: CDR1 SGHRS, CDR2 YFSETQ. With 0 bases clipped from V and 4 bases from J, the junction kept 4 bases outside the gene matches.

The chain couples TRBV7-2 to TRBJ2-5, with D tentatively TRBD1 (5 bases). CDR3 size: 15 residues. V lost 5 bases to trimming and J lost 1 base, with 14 bases between them. Germline V CDR1 and CDR2: SGHTA, FQGNSA. The CDR3 DNA reads as TGTGCCAGCAGCCAGGGAAGGGGAATCCAAGAGACCCAGTACTTC. This encodes CASSQGRGIQETQYF.

The chain has TRBV7-3 and TRBJ2-1; 11 bases line up with TRBD2. CDR1 SGHTA and CDR2 FQGTGA come from the germline V gene. The CDR3 length is 16 residues. V lost 5 bases, J lost 3 bases, and 6 bases stayed unmatched. This chain's CDR3 is CASSVTGTSGYNEQFF. CDR3 DNA sequence: TGTGCCAGCAGCGTGACCGGGACTAGCGGCTACAATGAGCAGTTCTTC.

The V and J genes are TRBV27 and TRBJ2-2, with D possibly TRBD2 on 6 matching bases. Trimming removed 6 bases from V and 4 bases from J, with 15 bases in between. The CDR3 totals 15 residues. Germline CDR1 reads MNHEY; CDR2 reads SMNVEV (reference sequence). CDR3 bases: TGTGCCAGCAGAGGTGGAGGGAAGGGCACCGGGGAGCTGTTTTTT. The encoded protein is CASRGGGKGTGELFF.

The chain carries TRBV2 and TRBJ1-2, with D possibly being TRBD1 (5 bases). CDR1 is SNHLY and CDR2 is FYNNEI in the germline V gene. There are 16 residues in the CDR3. The V end lost 5 bases, the J end lost 4 bases, and 20 bases lay between the germline ends. For the CDR3, the DNA is TGTGCCAGCAGTCTAACCAGGGAGGCGCTCAGCTATGGCTACACCTTC. Amino acid sequence: CASSLTREALSYGYTF.

This chain connects TRBV6-6 to TRBJ1-5, with D possibly TRBD1 on 6 matching bases. Germline V gives CDR1 MNHNY, CDR2 SVGAGI (reference sequence). V gave up 5 bases and J gave up 1 base, with 18 bases separating them. The CDR3 is made up of 17 amino acids. The CDR3 sequence is CASSPAAGVRSNQPQHF. CDR3 nucleotides: TGTGCCAGCAGTCCGGCGGCAGGGGTCCGGAGCAATCAGCCCCAGCATTTT.

This rearrangement joins TRBV5-1 to TRBJ2-1; 12 bases fit TRBD2. This CDR3 region has 15 residues. V lost 0 bases, J lost 8 bases, and 3 bases stayed unmatched. The germline gives CDR1 SGHRS, CDR2 YFSETQ. The CDR3 region is CASSLGLAGVDEQFF. As DNA, the CDR3 is TGCGCCAGCAGCTTGGGACTAGCGGGAGTCGATGAGCAGTTCTTC.

This chain connects TRBV7-3 to TRBJ2-7; a possible D gene is TRBD1 (5 bases). Germline loops: CDR1 SGHTA, CDR2 FQGTGA. Trimming removed 5 bases from V and 0 bases from J, with 11 bases in between. The CDR3 spans 14 residues. The CDR3 sequence is CASSPDRSSYEQYF. The CDR3 DNA is TGTGCCAGCAGCCCCGACAGAAGCTCCTACGAGCAGTACTTC.

This chain links TRBV24-1 with TRBJ1-5; 7 bases fit TRBD1. CDR3 length: 16 residues. From germline, CDR1 is KGHDR and CDR2 SFDVKD. V dropped 3 bases and J dropped 1; count of bases not matched to a gene: 5. CDR3 residues: CATSDGQASSNQPQHF. In DNA form, the CDR3 reads TGTGCCACCAGTGATGGACAGGCGTCCAGCAATCAGCCCCAGCATTTT.

The chain is built from TRBV5-5 and TRBJ1-5; TRBD1 is a possible D gene (6 bases). This CDR3 spans 17 amino acids. V was trimmed by 0 bases and J by 9 bases, leaving 22 bases between them. Looked up from germline, CDR1 is SGHKS and CDR2 is YYEKEE (reference sequence). CDR3 amino acids: CASSLGQGLGWNSPQHF. CDR3 bases: TGTGCCAGCAGCTTGGGCCAGGGGCTAGGTTGGAACTCGCCCCAGCATTTT.

V is TRBV7-3 and J is TRBJ2-1; D unclear. The CDR3 has 14 residues. Germline V gene lookup returns CDR1 SGHTA and CDR2 FQGTGA. V was cut by 1 base and J by 6 bases, with 10 bases left in between. The CDR3 bases are TGTGCCAGCAGCTTAAACCCGGTGCCCAATGAGCAGTTCTTC. This gives the protein CASSLNPVPNEQFF.

This chain links TRBV5-4 with TRBJ2-2; the D is unclear. Trimming stripped 2 bases from V and 1 base from J, with 9 bases between. This CDR3 is built from 15 residues. Germline loops: CDR1 SGHNT, CDR2 YYREEE (reference sequence). DNA for the CDR3: TGTGCCAGCAGCTTAGAGACGGGGAACACCGGGGAGCTGTTTTTT. This codes for CASSLETGNTGELFF.

The genes are TRBV4-3 and TRBJ2-1, with 9 bases aligning to TRBD2. The V gene end was trimmed by 0 bases and the J gene end by 6 bases; junction bases not matched to a gene: 3. The CDR3 has 15 residues. CDR1 LGHNA and CDR2 YSLEER come from the germline V gene. CDR3 protein: CASSQDSGSLNEQFF. CDR3 nucleotides: TGCGCCAGCAGCCAAGATAGCGGGAGTCTCAATGAGCAGTTCTTC.

This clone has a single count. The chain couples TRBV20-1 to TRBJ2-7; TRBD2 matches 11 bases. The CDR3 consists of 14 residues. Per germline, CDR1 DFQATT and CDR2 SNEGSKA (reference sequence). Trimming cost V 3 bases and J 4 bases; bases outside gene matches: 5. The CDR3 coding sequence is TGCAGTGCTAGTCCCACTAGCGGGGGATACGAGCAGTACTTC. Translation: CSASPTSGGYEQYF.

The rearrangement links TRBV25-1 to TRBJ1-1; 9 bases fit TRBD1. The CDR3 totals 15 residues. Per germline, CDR1 MGHDK and CDR2 SYGVNS. The junction had 7 bases not matched to a gene; V was cut back by 5 bases and J by 3 bases. The CDR3 reads CASSRQGGWDTEAFF. DNA for the CDR3: TGTGCCAGCAGTCGACAGGGGGGGTGGGACACTGAAGCTTTCTTT.

The chain carries TRBV18 and TRBJ1-2; maybe TRBD1 (5 bases). Per germline, CDR1 KGHSH and CDR2 LQKENI. The CDR3 is 16 amino acids. Trimming shortened V by 2 bases and J by 8 bases, and 21 bases separated the two germline ends. CDR3 amino acids: CASSPTSEQGMRGYTF. The CDR3, as DNA: TGTGCCAGCTCACCAACGAGCGAGCAGGGAATGAGAGGCTACACCTTC.

There are many counts of this clone. V gene TRBV27 combines with J gene TRBJ1-6; the D is unclear. Trimming shortened V by 5 bases and J by 4 bases, and 12 bases separated the two germline ends. From germline, CDR1 is MNHEY and CDR2 SMNVEV (reference sequence). CDR3 size: 15 residues. Written as DNA, the CDR3 is TGTGCCAGCAGTCCCTATACAGCTTATAATTCACCCCTCCACTTT. Protein product: CASSPYTAYNSPLHF.